Sequencing of this TCR beta chain was carried out in a study of T cells in Graves' hyperthyroidism and ophthalmopathy. Germline lookup yields CDR1 LNHDA and CDR2 SQIVND (reference sequence). V lost 2 bases to trimming and J lost 6 bases; unmatched junction nucleotides: 8. CDR3 length: 17 amino acids. PBMCs were obtained from 9.5 to 10 ml fresh peripheral blood. RNA transcripts gave rise to amplified TCR beta CDR3 regions. RT-PCR in the first round (using the HTBI primer set) targeted the TCR CDR3. TCRdb re-analysed the multiplex PCR reads in MiXCR, keeping a single row per CDR3 protein. The repertoire has 550,000 to 800,000 distinct CDR3 sequences, around 17% of them found once; the top ten carry roughly 8%.

The clonotype originates from a man aged 18 to 35 with Graves' hyperthyroidism. This sequence joins TRBV19 and TRBJ2-1, with TRBD2 matching over 12 bases. Input material: blood. The CDR3 DNA sequence: TGTGCCAGTAGTATAAGACTAGCGGGAGTTGGCGGCAATGAGCAGTTCTTC. This translates into CASSIRLAGVGGNEQFF.